This T cell receptor beta chain was sequenced for a study of neurological immune-mediated disorders. cDNA synthesis was performed by 5'RACE with 10-nucleotide random UMIs. TCRdb re-derived calls from the 5' RACE reads in MiXCR, one entry per CDR3 protein. The table shows tens of thousands of distinct CDR3 sequences, with roughly 4.4% occurring only once. Germline V gene lookup returns CDR1 ENHRY and CDR2 SYGVKD. V was pared by 9 bases and J by 4 bases, with 10 bases between. The CDR3 extends over 12 amino acids. The sample holds many counts of this clonotype. Its antigen remains unidentified. Study outcomes and limitations: Because no CDR3 amino acid sequences were shared across subjects by expanded clones, private repertoires were suggested in all groups.

Unsorted libraries were derived from 2 million PBMCs stored at -80 C. Sequencing was done on a sample of PBMCs. The V and J genes are TRBV10-3 and TRBJ1-3, with a possible D match to TRBD1 (5 bases). The sequence was collected from an older woman with multiple sclerosis. The CDR3 region is CAIETEGNTIYF. CDR3 nucleotides: TGTGCCATAGAGACAGAGGGAAACACCATATATTTT.